Below are 10 T cell receptor beta chains sequenced from a single sample in a study of control samples from healthy donors and cancer patients. Profiled with immunoSEQ multiplex PCR; TCRdb holds only in-frame clones, not every one. This table holds about 130,000 clones, about nine tenths found once. Material: blood. The source is a young man in good health.

The chain joins TRBV30 to TRBJ2-6, with D possibly being TRBD1 or TRBD2 (5 bases each). This CDR3 contains 13 residues. V shed 5 bases and J shed 2 bases, with 7 bases lying between them. CDR1 is GTSNPN, CDR2 SVGIG, per germline (reference sequence). The CDR3 sequence: CAWGGAGANVLTF. CDR3 nucleotide sequence: TGTGCCTGGGGGGGAGCTGGGGCCAACGTCCTGACTTTC.

This clone was found a few times. The chain combines TRBV18 with TRBJ2-2; weak D call: TRBD2 (6 bases). The CDR3 length is 15 residues. Germline CDR1 is KGHSH and CDR2 is LQKENI. Trimming pared 3 bases from V and 3 bases from J, leaving 11 bases between. The CDR3 sequence: CASSPRSGDTGELFF. CDR3 DNA sequence: TGTGCCAGCTCACCCCGGTCGGGGGACACCGGGGAGCTGTTTTTT.

The rearrangement links TRBV9 to TRBJ2-5; 7 nucleotides agree with TRBD2. CDR1 is SGDLS and CDR2 is YYNGEE in the germline V gene. The CDR3 covers 14 residues. J was trimmed by 3 bases and V by 4 bases; bases with no gene match: 6. The chain's CDR3 is CASSPSGREETQYF. The CDR3 DNA reads as TGTGCCAGCAGCCCGTCGGGGAGGGAAGAGACCCAGTACTTC.

This rearrangement joins TRBV9 to TRBJ2-7; 7 bases line up with TRBD2. Germline V CDR1 and CDR2: SGDLS, YYNGEE. V shed 3 bases, J shed 2 bases, and the junction held 8 bases outside the gene matches. CDR3 length: 15 amino acids. The CDR3 DNA sequence: TGTGCCAGCAGCGGCGGACTAGGTTGGGCCTACGAGCAGTACTTC. Protein sequence: CASSGGLGWAYEQYF.

The rearrangement joins TRBV11-2 to TRBJ2-2, with D possibly matching TRBD1 (6 bases). This CDR3 comprises 16 residues. Germline V gene data show CDR1 as SGHAT and CDR2 as FQNNGV. V lost 6 bases and J lost 6, with 20 bases in between. CDR3 residues: CASSSLRQGKAGELFF. The CDR3 bases are TGTGCCAGCAGTAGCCTGAGGCAGGGGAAGGCCGGGGAGCTGTTTTTT.

CDR3 sequence: CASSERGLYGYTF. The CDR3 nucleotides are TGTGCCAGCAGCGAGAGGGGACTTTATGGCTACACCTTC. The V call is TRBV9, the J call TRBJ1-2; weak D call: TRBD1 (5 bases). The CDR3 loop spans 13 amino acids. V was clipped by 3 bases and J by 5 bases, with 11 bases between them. From germline, CDR1 is SGDLS and CDR2 YYNGEE. Combining the CDR3 with reference TRBV9 and TRBJ1-2 gives the whole variable domain DSGVTQTPKHLITATGQRVTLRCSPRSGDLSVYWYQQSLDQGLQFLIQYYNGEERAKGNILERFSAQQFPDLHSELNLSSLELGDSALYFCASSERGLYGYTFGSGTRLTVV.

The chain couples TRBV28 to TRBJ2-7; no reliable D call. The V gene's germline CDR1 is MDHEN and CDR2 SYDVKM. The CDR3 consists of 12 residues. V was cut by 6 bases and J by 3 bases, with 9 bases left in between. CDR3 amino acids: CASSYRDYEQYF. The CDR3 DNA is TGTGCCAGCAGCTACCGAGACTACGAGCAGTACTTC.

The chain employs TRBV5-6 and TRBJ1-5, with 7 nucleotides matching TRBD1. The germline gives CDR1 SGHDT, CDR2 YYEEEE. V lost 4 bases, J lost 5 bases, and 9 bases stayed unmatched. The CDR3 length is 15 residues. CDR3 protein: CASSRRTGWDQPQHF. CDR3 coding DNA: TGTGCCAGCAGCAGAAGGACAGGTTGGGATCAGCCCCAGCATTTT.

The sample holds one count of this clone. The V call is TRBV7-3, the J call TRBJ2-3; TRBD1 or TRBD2 may be the D gene (6 bases each). Germline-derived CDR1 and CDR2 are SGHTA and FQGTGA. The CDR3 runs 16 residues. Trimming cost V 0 bases and J 4 bases, with 14 bases left between them. CDR3 nucleotide sequence: TGTGCCAGCAGCTTAACGGGGGGCAGATTCGCAGATACGCAGTATTTT. Translating gives CASSLTGGRFADTQYF. Variable domain in full (rest from reference TRBV7-3 and TRBJ2-3): GAGVSQTPSNKVTEKGKYVELRCDPISGHTALYWYRQSLGQGPEFLIYFQGTGAADDSGLPNDRFFAVRPEGSVSTLKIQRTERGDSAVYLCASSLTGGRFADTQYFGPGTRLTVL.

V gene TRBV11-2 combines with J gene TRBJ1-1, with D perhaps matching TRBD1 (6 bases). V was shortened by 1 base and J by 7 bases, with 10 bases between the two germline ends. Germline assignment: CDR1 SGHAT and CDR2 FQNNGV. The CDR3 is 13 amino acids. The CDR3 is CASSLGGGNEAFF. CDR3 bases: TGTGCCAGCAGCTTAGGAGGGGGGAATGAAGCTTTCTTT.